Sequencing of this TCR beta chain was carried out in a study of cytomegalovirus exposure and HLA in healthy donors. Overall study findings and caveats: In a later analysis, at a false discovery rate of 0.05, roughly 17,000 TCR beta sequences were associated with HLA alleles.

About this clone: The antigen remains unidentified.

This PCR relied on a set of 60 Vbeta primers and 13 Jbeta primers. Assay: immunoSEQ multiplex PCR; the TCRdb copy retains only in-frame clones and omits some. The profile shows around 150,000 clones, around nine tenths of them singletons. Per the germline V gene, CDR1 is SGHRS and CDR2 is YFSETQ. The CDR3 sequence is 14 residues long. V dropped 4 bases and J dropped 2 bases, with 12 bases sitting between them. The rearrangement joins TRBV5-1 to TRBJ2-5; unclear D gene. The sequenced material came from PBMCs. The source is a woman in her twenties or thirties in good health and CMV-seronegative. CDR3 nucleotide sequence: TGCGCCAGCAGCCCCCAACAGTTACAAGAGACCCAGTACTTC. It specifies CASSPQQLQETQYF.